The 14 T cell receptor beta chains in this list originate from one sample, sequenced in a study of blood T cell repertoires in COVID-19. Produced via immunoSEQ multiplex PCR; TCRdb's table is partial and in-frame only. The table includes about 160,000 clones, just over 90% detected once. The sequencing sample was made of peripheral blood. These receptors were obtained from an older woman with COVID-19, enrolled during active disease.

This chain uses TRBV11-2 with TRBJ2-1; D remains ambiguous. The CDR3 consists of 12 residues. The germline V gene encodes CDR1 SGHAT and CDR2 FQNNGV. The V and J ends lost 2 bases and 10 bases respectively, with 9 bases between them. The CDR3 nucleotides are TGTGCCAGCAGCTTATCCGGCAGGGAGCAGTTCTTC. It yields the protein CASSLSGREQFF.

The V gene is TRBV2, the J gene TRBJ1-3; 7 bases align to TRBD1. This CDR3 contains 15 residues. CDR1 is SNHLY, CDR2 FYNNEI, per germline. With 2 bases clipped from V and 0 bases from J, the junction kept 1 base outside the gene matches. CDR3 in DNA: TGTGCCAGCAGTGAAAGACAGGGCTCTGGAAACACCATATATTTT. It specifies CASSERQGSGNTIYF.

This chain links TRBV7-2 with TRBJ2-3; 9 bases are shared with TRBD2. The CDR3 covers 15 residues. Germline assignment: CDR1 SGHTA and CDR2 FQGNSA. Trimming took 1 base from V and 5 from J; bases not matched to a gene: 4. CDR3 nucleotides: TGTGCCAGCAGCTTAGGTCCTAGCGGGGTAGATACGCAGTATTTT. It translates to CASSLGPSGVDTQYF. Full variable domain (remainder filled in from reference TRBV7-2 and TRBJ2-3): GAGVSQSPSNKVTEKGKDVELRCDPISGHTALYWYRQSLGQGLEFLIYFQGNSAPDKSGLPSDRFSAERTGGSVSTLTIQRTQQEDSAVYLCASSLGPSGVDTQYFGPGTRLTVL.

J is TRBJ1-4 and V is TRBV6-1; D is possibly TRBD1 (5 bases). CDR1 and CDR2 from the germline V gene are MNHNS and SASEGT. Deletions cut 0 bases from V and 8 bases from J, with 7 bases between. The CDR3 spans 13 residues. The CDR3 sequence is CASSEAGGEKLFF. CDR3 nucleotides: TGTGCCAGCAGTGAAGCCGGGGGAGAAAAACTGTTTTTT.

This chain connects TRBV6-6 to TRBJ1-1; possible D gene TRBD1, 5 bases. The CDR3 consists of 11 residues. The ends were cut back, 6 bases at V and 4 bases at J, with 6 bases in the middle. Germline V gene data show CDR1 as MNHNY and CDR2 as SVGAGI (reference sequence). The CDR3 DNA reads TGTGCCAGCAGAGGGGTCACTGAAGCTTTCTTT. Translation gives CASRGVTEAFF.

The CDR3 DNA is TGTGCCAGCACGGGAAGGGCCCTTTGGGGCTACACCTTC. This encodes CASTGRALWGYTF. The chain recombines TRBV2 with TRBJ1-2; D is unclear. V lost 7 bases, J lost 8 bases, and 17 bases lay in between. CDR1 is SNHLY and CDR2 is FYNNEI in the germline V gene. The CDR3 spans 13 residues.

The chain employs TRBV3-1 (or the pseudogene TRBV3-2) and TRBJ1-6; the D gene is possibly TRBD1 (5 bases). The V end was cut by 0 bases, the J end by 6 bases, with 12 bases between. The CDR3 spans 16 residues. Germline CDR1 LGHDT, CDR2 YNNKEL (reference sequence). The DNA of the CDR3 is TGTGCCAGCAGCCAAGAGGTTGCCAGGGTTAATTCACCCCTCCACTTT. Translation gives CASSQEVARVNSPLHF.

This clone was detected only once. J is TRBJ2-7 and V is TRBV7-9; 7 nucleotides line up with TRBD2. The CDR3 contains 15 residues. After removal of 1 base from V and 0 bases from J, the junction contained 3 bases not matched to a gene. CDR1 and CDR2 (germline): SEHNR, FQNEAQ (reference sequence). As DNA, the CDR3 is TGTGCCAGCAGCTTAGTTCCTAGCGGCTCCTACGAGCAGTACTTC. Translation: CASSLVPSGSYEQYF. Full variable domain (rest looked up from reference TRBV7-9 and TRBJ2-7): DTGVSQNPRHKITKRGQNVTFRCDPISEHNRLYWYRQTLGQGPEFLTYFQNEAQLEKSRLLSDRFSAERPKGSFSTLEIQRTEQGDSAMYLCASSLVPSGSYEQYFGPGTRLTVT.

The chain links TRBV6-2 or TRBV6-3 to TRBJ1-6; D is unresolved. V lost 5 bases and J lost 10, with 9 bases in between. This CDR3 spans 12 amino acids. CDR1 is MNHEY and CDR2 is SVGEGT in the germline V gene. For the CDR3, the DNA is TGTGCCAGCAGTCTTGGGAGCTCACCCCTCCACTTT. It translates to CASSLGSSPLHF.

The chain has TRBV7-9 and TRBJ1-6; no clear D gene. The germline V gene encodes CDR1 SEHNR and CDR2 FQNEAQ (reference sequence). Trimming took off 1 base at V and 6 bases at J, with 13 bases between the two ends. CDR3 length: 16 amino acids. Here the CDR3 reads CASSLVTGSGNSPLHF. The CDR3 DNA reads as TGTGCCAGCAGCTTAGTAACCGGTTCAGGTAATTCACCCCTCCACTTT.

This clone has more than one count but fewer than ten. J is TRBJ1-4 and V is TRBV12-1; the table's TRBD1 call for D was not verified on the DNA. TRBV12-1 is deemed a pseudogene. This CDR3 has 18 residues. The CDR3 sequence: CASSTQGQGGPTNEKLFF. The CDR3 DNA reads TGTGCCAGCAGCACCCAAGGACAGGGCGGTCCAACTAATGAAAAACTGTTTTTT.

This chain links TRBV4-2 with TRBJ1-4; maybe TRBD1 (6 bases). The CDR3 covers 15 residues. The V end was cut by 0 bases, the J end by 5 bases, with 10 bases between. Looked up from germline, CDR1 is LGHNA and CDR2 is YNFKEQ. The CDR3 here is CASSQDHRENEKLFF. The CDR3 bases are TGTGCCAGCAGCCAAGATCACAGGGAGAATGAAAAACTGTTTTTT.

This clone was picked up a small number of times. V and J are TRBV7-9 and TRBJ1-2; no firm D call. V was clipped by 1 base and J by 4 bases, with 7 bases between them. Germline V gene sequence: CDR1 SEHNR, CDR2 FQNEAQ (reference sequence). The CDR3 spans 13 residues. The CDR3 is CASSLGWAYGYTF. As DNA, the CDR3 is TGTGCCAGCAGCTTAGGCTGGGCCTATGGCTACACCTTC.

V gene TRBV6-5 combines with J gene TRBJ1-2, with D tentatively TRBD1 (6 bases). Looked up from germline, CDR1 is MNHEY and CDR2 is SVGAGI. The CDR3 loop spans 15 amino acids. V lost 5 bases and J 5 bases, leaving 18 bases between the germline ends. The CDR3, as DNA: TGTGCCAGCAGTCAACACGACAGGCGCCCTTATGGCTACACCTTC. It specifies CASSQHDRRPYGYTF.